This T cell receptor (beta chain) was retrieved from a study of read filtering for tumor transcriptome and immune sequencing. Looking at the study overall: Transcriptome libraries were built from DNase-treated RNA.

This library used approximately 0.4 ug RNA and molecular barcoded adaptors spanning alpha/delta and beta/gamma chains. TCRdb re-called the reads with MiXCR, one entry per CDR3 protein. The sample holds approximately 140,000 distinct CDR3 sequences, roughly 13% seen once. This clonotype was seen at least ten times. Trimming pared 5 bases from V and 3 bases from J, leaving 14 bases between. CDR1 is SGHTA and CDR2 is FQGNSA in the germline V gene. The CDR3 spans 14 residues. The TCR sequence derives from a donor aged 40 or over with multiple myeloma. The chain links TRBV7-2 to TRBJ2-7; D possibly corresponds to TRBD1 (6 bases). The sequencing sample was made of a population of CD138-negative cells sorted from bone marrow. CDR3 nucleotide sequence: TGTGCCAGCAGCGTACAGGGTTTGGGCTACGAGCAGTACTTC. This codes for CASSVQGLGYEQYF. The full variable domain, with the rest looked up from reference TRBV7-2 and TRBJ2-7, is GAGVSQSPSNKVTEKGKDVELRCDPISGHTALYWYRQSLGQGLEFLIYFQGNSAPDKSGLPSDRFSAERTGGSVSTLTIQRTQQEDSAVYLCASSVQGLGYEQYFGPGTRLTVT.